These 18 T cell receptor beta chains came from one sample sequenced in a study of blood T cells in healthy people across ages. Using a J-beta primer mix together with a sample-barcoded 5' primer, a second PCR was run for 7 to 11 cycles. TCRdb itself ran the 5' RACE reads through MiXCR, one entry per CDR3 protein. The sample has hundreds of thousands of distinct CDR3 sequences, 58% seen once. Sequenced material: blood. These receptors originate from a man younger than 40 in good health.

This chain connects TRBV10-1 to TRBJ2-5; TRBD1 might be the D (6 bases). The better agreement between TRBJ2-7 and the DNA end casts doubt on the J call. Germline CDR1 WNHNN, CDR2 SYGVQD (reference sequence). This CDR3 region has 15 residues. In DNA, the CDR3 is TGCGCCAGCAGTGATACATCCAGGGGATTACACGAGCAGTACTTC. Amino acids: CASSDTSRGLHEQYF.

V is TRBV20-1 and J is TRBJ2-3, with 8 bases lining up with TRBD2. J was trimmed by 3 bases and V by 6 bases; bases with no gene match: 8. Germline V gives CDR1 DFQATT, CDR2 SNEGSKA (reference sequence). CDR3 length equals 14 residues. The CDR3 sequence is CSAPPAGVTDTQYF. In DNA form, the CDR3 reads TGCAGTGCGCCACCAGCGGGAGTGACAGATACGCAGTATTTT.

This chain uses TRBV20-1 with TRBJ1-2; no firm D call. Germline assignment: CDR1 DFQATT and CDR2 SNEGSKA (reference sequence). The V end lost 4 bases, the J end lost 3 bases, and 12 bases lay between the germline ends. The CDR3 sequence is 13 residues long. The CDR3 nucleotides read TGCAGTGCTACAACACCTAAGGACTATGGCTACACCTTC. Amino acid sequence: CSATTPKDYGYTF.

The rearrangement joins TRBV11-2 to TRBJ2-4, with D uncertain. The tail of the sequence fits TRBJ2-7 better, so the J call may be wrong. The CDR3 has 11 amino acids. Germline V gene sequence: CDR1 SGHAT, CDR2 FQNNGV. Written as DNA, the CDR3 is TGTGCCAGCAAATTGTTGGGCGAGCAGTACTTC. Translating gives CASKLLGEQYF.

The chain uses TRBV28 and TRBJ2-5; TRBD2 aligns across 11 bases. The ends lost 8 bases at V and 9 bases at J; junction bases unmatched: 8. The CDR3 totals 13 residues. Germline-derived CDR1 and CDR2 are MDHEN and SYDVKM. The CDR3 DNA reads TGTGCCAGCGGGACTAGCGGTTTATCGGCCCAGTACTTC. Its translation is CASGTSGLSAQYF.

The chain carries TRBV16 and TRBJ2-2, with D unresolved. This CDR3 comprises 13 residues. V shed 0 bases and J shed 7 bases, with 6 bases lying between them. The germline gives CDR1 KGHSY, CDR2 FQNENV. The CDR3 loop reads CASSQSIDGELFF. CDR3 nucleotides: TGTGCCAGCAGCCAATCGATTGACGGGGAGCTGTTTTTT.

This rearrangement joins TRBV20-1 to TRBJ2-7; D possibly matches TRBD1 or TRBD2 (6 bases each). Trimming took off 4 bases at V and 6 bases at J, with 19 bases between the two ends. Germline CDR1 and CDR2: DFQATT and SNEGSKA (reference sequence). The CDR3 contains 14 residues. CDR3 protein: CSAIAEGGTSEQYF. In nucleotides, the CDR3 is TGCAGTGCTATAGCAGAAGGGGGGACCTCCGAGCAGTACTTC.

V gene TRBV7-9 combines with J gene TRBJ1-2; tentative D call: TRBD1 (5 bases). V lost 1 base and J 10 bases, leaving 10 bases between the germline ends. Per the germline V gene, CDR1 is SEHNR and CDR2 is FQNEAQ (reference sequence). The CDR3 extends over 12 amino acids. The CDR3 sequence is CASSLGGRDYTF. In DNA, the CDR3 is TGTGCCAGCAGCTTAGGAGGCAGGGACTACACCTTC.

V is TRBV9 and J is TRBJ2-1, with TRBD2 matching 10 bases. The CDR3 totals 15 residues. CDR1 SGDLS and CDR2 YYNGEE come from the germline V gene. Losses at the gene ends were 0 bases for V and 9 bases for J; bases not matched to a gene: 6. CDR3 sequence: CASSVGLAGASEQFF. The CDR3 DNA is TGTGCCAGCAGCGTAGGGCTAGCGGGGGCGTCTGAGCAGTTCTTC.

As for this clonotype: At one end the junction does not follow the germline gene, possibly because of a read error. The chain couples TRBV9 to TRBJ2-1; D gene ambiguous. This CDR3 is built from 14 residues. Per the germline V gene, CDR1 is SGDLS and CDR2 is YYNGEE. This CDR3 is CASGVEPHYNEQFF. The CDR3 bases are TGTGCCAGCGGCGTAGAGCCACATTACAATGAGCAGTTCTTC. Full variable domain (remainder filled in from reference TRBV9 and TRBJ2-1): DSGVTQTPKHLITATGQRVTLRCSPRSGDLSVYWYQQSLDQGLQFLIQYYNGEERAKGNILERFSAQQFPDLHSELNLSSLELGDSALYFCASGVEPHYNEQFFGPGTRLTVL.

The gene calls are TRBV6-2 or TRBV6-3 and TRBJ2-5; D might be TRBD2 (6 bases). Germline V gene sequence: CDR1 MNHEY, CDR2 SVGEGT. The CDR3 is 16 amino acids. V was shortened by 8 bases and J by 4 bases, with 23 bases between the two germline ends. CDR3 region: CASLLRSLPEGETQYF. The CDR3 nucleotides are TGTGCCAGCCTCCTGAGATCTCTCCCGGAGGGAGAGACCCAGTACTTC.

There are a few counts of this clonotype. J is TRBJ2-7 and V is TRBV29-1, with D tentatively TRBD1 (5 bases). CDR1 and CDR2 from the germline V gene are SQVTM and ANQGSEA. The CDR3 totals 13 residues. V was cut by 5 bases and J by 2 bases, with 13 bases left in between. DNA of the CDR3: TGCAGCGTTCGCCCCACAGGTACCTACGAGCAGTACTTC. Translating it yields CSVRPTGTYEQYF.

The J gene is TRBJ2-7, the V gene TRBV29-1; TRBD1 matches at 7 bases. This CDR3 comprises 13 residues. V gave up 6 bases and J gave up 3 bases; unmatched junction bases: 8. The germline CDR1 and CDR2 sequences are SQVTM and ANQGSEA. CDR3 residues: CSVKRDSDYEQYF. The CDR3 bases are TGCAGCGTGAAACGGGACAGCGACTACGAGCAGTACTTC.

V and J are TRBV6-2 or TRBV6-3 and TRBJ2-3; possibly TRBD2 for D (6 bases). The CDR3 runs 16 residues. Germline values: CDR1 MNHEY, CDR2 SVGEGT. V lost 0 bases to trimming and J lost 4 bases, with 14 bases between them. The CDR3 loop is CASSYSITGGPDTQYF. CDR3 nucleotides: TGTGCCAGCAGTTACTCGATAACCGGGGGTCCAGATACGCAGTATTTT.

This chain joins TRBV25-1 and TRBJ1-4, with D perhaps matching TRBD1 (5 bases). The CDR3 runs to 15 residues. V was clipped by 3 bases and J by 5 bases, with 13 bases between them. CDR1 and CDR2 from the germline V gene are MGHDK and SYGVNS. CDR3 DNA sequence: TGTGCCAGCAGTGACGAGGGACGGCCCAATGAAAAACTGTTTTTT. This codes for CASSDEGRPNEKLFF.

The chain combines TRBV10-3 with TRBJ2-5; no reliable D call. There are 14 residues in the CDR3. The V end lost 4 bases, the J end lost 1 base, and 10 bases lay between the germline ends. CDR1 is ENHRY, CDR2 SYGVKD, per germline. CDR3 in DNA: TGTGCCATCAGTGGGCCAGAAATCCAAGAGACCCAGTACTTC. Encoded protein: CAISGPEIQETQYF.

In this sample, this clonotype turned up once. This chain uses TRBV7-2 with TRBJ2-1; D is unresolved. The length of the CDR3 is 14 residues. V was pared by 5 bases and J by 6 bases, with 14 bases between. Germline V gene lookup returns CDR1 SGHTA and CDR2 FQGNSA. CDR3 coding DNA: TGTGCCAGCAGCCCCCCCCCTACGCTCAATGAGCAGTTCTTC. Translating gives CASSPPPTLNEQFF.

This clonotype was counted only a few times. The chain couples TRBV29-1 to TRBJ2-5; 9 bases match TRBD2. The length of the CDR3 is 13 residues. The V segment lost 6 bases and the J segment 0 bases; nucleotides outside the gene matches: 2. Germline V gene lookup returns CDR1 SQVTM and CDR2 ANQGSEA. CDR3 DNA: TGCAGCGTACCTAGCGGGGACCAAGAGACCCAGTACTTC. This translates into CSVPSGDQETQYF.